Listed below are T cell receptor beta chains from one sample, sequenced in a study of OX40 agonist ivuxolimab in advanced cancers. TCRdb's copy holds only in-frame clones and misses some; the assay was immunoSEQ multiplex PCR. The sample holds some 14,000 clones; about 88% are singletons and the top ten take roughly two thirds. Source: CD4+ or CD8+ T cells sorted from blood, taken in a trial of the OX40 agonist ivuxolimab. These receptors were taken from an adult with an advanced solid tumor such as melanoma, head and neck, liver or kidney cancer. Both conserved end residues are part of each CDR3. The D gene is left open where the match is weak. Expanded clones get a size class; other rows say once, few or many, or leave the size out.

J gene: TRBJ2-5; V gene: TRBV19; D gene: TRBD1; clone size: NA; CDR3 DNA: TGTGCCAGTAAGGACAGGGGGCCGGAGACCCAGTACTTC; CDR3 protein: CASKDRGPETQYF
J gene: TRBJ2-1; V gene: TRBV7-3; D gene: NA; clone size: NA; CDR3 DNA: TGTGCCAGCAGCCTTAACAATGAGCAGTTCTTC; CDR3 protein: CASSLNNEQFF
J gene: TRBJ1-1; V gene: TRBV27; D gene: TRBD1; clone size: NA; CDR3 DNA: TGTGCCAGCAGTTTATGGCAGGGGGACACTGAAGCTTTCTTT; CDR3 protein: CASSLWQGDTEAFF
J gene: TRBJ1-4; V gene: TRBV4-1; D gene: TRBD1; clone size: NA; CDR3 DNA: TGCGCCAGCAGCCAACCCGGGACAGCTAATGAAAAACTGTTTTTT; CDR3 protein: CASSQPGTANEKLFF
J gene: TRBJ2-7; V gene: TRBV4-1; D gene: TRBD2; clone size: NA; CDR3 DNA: TGCGCCAGCAGCCAAGGGGTGGCGGGGGCCTACGAGCAGTACTTC; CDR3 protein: CASSQGVAGAYEQYF
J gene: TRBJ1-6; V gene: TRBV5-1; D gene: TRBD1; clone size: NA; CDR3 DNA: TGCGCCAGCAGTAGGACAGGGGATAATAATTCACCCCTCCACTTT; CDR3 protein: CASSRTGDNNSPLHF
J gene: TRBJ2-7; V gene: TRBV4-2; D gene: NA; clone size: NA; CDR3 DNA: TGTGCCAGCAGCCAAGATGAGACAGTATGGTACGAGCAGTACTTC; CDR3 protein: CASSQDETVWYEQYF
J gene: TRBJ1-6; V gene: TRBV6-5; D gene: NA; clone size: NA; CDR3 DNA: TGTGCCAGCAGTTACAACGGGGAGGATTCACCCCTCCACTTT; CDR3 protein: CASSYNGEDSPLHF
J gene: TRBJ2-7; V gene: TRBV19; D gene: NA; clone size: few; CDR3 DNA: TGTGCCAGTAGTACGGAGGGTAGTAGCTACGAGCAGTACTTC; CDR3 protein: CASSTEGSSYEQYF
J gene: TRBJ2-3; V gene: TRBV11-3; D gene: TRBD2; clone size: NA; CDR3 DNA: TGTGCCAGCAGCTTACTAGCGGCGAGCACAGATACGCAGTATTTT; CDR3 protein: CASSLLAASTDTQYF
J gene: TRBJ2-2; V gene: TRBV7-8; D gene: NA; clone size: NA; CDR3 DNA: TGTGCCAGCAGCTTAGCATCCGGGGAGCTGTTTTTT; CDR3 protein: CASSLASGELFF
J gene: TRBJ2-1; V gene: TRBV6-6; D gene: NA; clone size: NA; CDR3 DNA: TGTGCCAGCAGTTATGGACTAGGGGGCAGAAATGAGCAGTTCTTC; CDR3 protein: CASSYGLGGRNEQFF
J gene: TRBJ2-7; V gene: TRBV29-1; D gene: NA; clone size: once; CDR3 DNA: TGCAGCGTTGATATAGGTACCTACGAGCAGTACTTC; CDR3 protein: CSVDIGTYEQYF
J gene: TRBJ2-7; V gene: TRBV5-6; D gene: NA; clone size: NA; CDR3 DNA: TGTGCCAGCAGCTTTTTCTACGAGCAGTACTTC; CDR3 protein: CASSFFYEQYF
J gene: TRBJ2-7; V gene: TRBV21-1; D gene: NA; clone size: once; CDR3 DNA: TGTGCCAGCAGCAAAGCTAAGGCCTACGAGCAGTACTTC; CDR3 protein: CASSKAKAYEQYF